This TCR beta chain emerged from a study of patients and donors after allogeneic stem cell transplantation. One entry per CDR3 protein, called by TCRdb with MiXCR from the RT-PCR reads. Of about 960,000 distinct CDR3 sequences listed, approximately 19% are singletons. Germline loops: CDR1 KGHDR, CDR2 SFDVKD. The CDR3 runs 14 residues. V shed 1 base and J shed 5 bases, with 10 bases lying between them. Material for sequencing was blood, either unsorted or a sorted T cell fraction (not recorded which). V and J are TRBV24-1 and TRBJ2-5, with D unresolved. The receptor was derived from a human donor who was either an allogeneic HSCT recipient or a stem cell or donor lymphocyte infusion donor (not recorded which). It is not recorded whose cells these are; they may come from a transplant donor. The CDR3 sequence is CATSDFPGMETQYF. CDR3 bases: TGTGCCACCAGTGATTTCCCAGGAATGGAGACCCAGTACTTC.